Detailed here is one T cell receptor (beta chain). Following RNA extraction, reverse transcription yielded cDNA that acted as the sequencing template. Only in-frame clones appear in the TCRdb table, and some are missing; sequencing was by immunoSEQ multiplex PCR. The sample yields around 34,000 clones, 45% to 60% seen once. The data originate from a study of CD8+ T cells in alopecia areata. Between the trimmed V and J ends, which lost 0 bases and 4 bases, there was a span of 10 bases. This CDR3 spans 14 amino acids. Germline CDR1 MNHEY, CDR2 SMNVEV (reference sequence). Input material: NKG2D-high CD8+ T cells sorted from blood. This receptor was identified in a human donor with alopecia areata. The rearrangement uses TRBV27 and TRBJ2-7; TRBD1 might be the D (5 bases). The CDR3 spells CASSLSQAGYEQYF. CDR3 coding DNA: TGTGCCAGCAGTTTATCACAGGCAGGTTACGAGCAGTACTTC.